The 11 T cell receptor beta chains in this list originate from one sample, sequenced in a study of blood T cell repertoires in COVID-19. Clones were read by immunoSEQ multiplex PCR, and TCRdb kept only the in-frame ones, dropping some. The table has 40,000 to 50,000 clones, 85% to 90% seen once. Sample: peripheral blood. The origin of the receptors is an elderly woman with COVID-19, enrolled during active disease.

This sequence joins TRBV10-1 and TRBJ2-7; 14 bases agree with TRBD2. J was trimmed by 3 bases and V by 6 bases; bases with no gene match: 28. Germline V lookup: CDR1 WNHNN, CDR2 SYGVQD (reference sequence). The CDR3 runs 23 residues. The CDR3 region has the DNA TGCGCCAGCAGCGATTCCCCCCCCCTGACTAGCGGGAGGGCCTGCCCCACGGACTACGAGCAGTACTTC. Protein product: CASSDSPPLTSGRACPTDYEQYF.

The chain combines TRBV11-2 with TRBJ1-4; a possible D gene is TRBD1 (5 bases). The ends were cut back, 5 bases at V and 3 bases at J, with 13 bases in the middle. Germline-derived CDR1 and CDR2 are SGHAT and FQNNGV. CDR3 length equals 15 residues. CDR3 residues: CASSPSGGSNEKLFF. The CDR3, as DNA: TGTGCCAGCAGCCCATCCGGGGGGTCTAATGAAAAACTGTTTTTT.

The V call is TRBV28, the J call TRBJ1-2; 10 bases are shared with TRBD1. The junction had 5 bases not matched to a gene; V was cut back by 2 bases and J by 2 bases. The CDR3 is 16 residues long. The germline gives CDR1 MDHEN, CDR2 SYDVKM. CDR3: CASSLPAGQGNYGYTF. CDR3 DNA: TGTGCCAGCAGTTTACCCGCGGGACAGGGGAACTATGGCTACACCTTC.

The chain couples TRBV19 to TRBJ2-1; a weak D match, TRBD2 (5 bases). Germline V gene sequence: CDR1 LNHDA, CDR2 SQIVND (reference sequence). V was clipped by 5 bases and J by 10 bases, with 15 bases between them. This CDR3 has 13 residues. The CDR3 sequence is CASSGDGVWEQFF. For the CDR3, the DNA is TGTGCCAGTAGTGGAGACGGGGTGTGGGAGCAGTTCTTC.

This chain links TRBV27 with TRBJ1-1, with no clear D. Germline V gene lookup returns CDR1 MNHEY and CDR2 SMNVEV (reference sequence). V lost 4 bases and J 4 bases, leaving 10 bases between the germline ends. The CDR3 length is 13 residues. CDR3 bases: TGTGCCAGCAGTTCCGGCTGGAGCACTGAAGCTTTCTTT. It codes for CASSSGWSTEAFF.

The chain combines TRBV25-1 with TRBJ1-2, with no clear D. Germline V gene sequence: CDR1 MGHDK, CDR2 SYGVNS. There are 14 residues in the CDR3. V lost 3 bases, J lost 2 bases, and 10 bases lay in between. CDR3 coding DNA: TGTGCCAGCAGTGAGGTGGCAATCAACTATGGCTACACCTTC. Protein: CASSEVAINYGYTF.

V is TRBV6-5 and J is TRBJ2-7, with D possibly TRBD2 on 6 matching bases. The V gene's germline CDR1 is MNHEY and CDR2 SVGAGI. This CDR3 comprises 14 residues. The V and J ends lost 0 bases and 1 base respectively, with 7 bases between them. The CDR3 loop reads CASSYSGTSYEQYF. DNA for the CDR3: TGTGCCAGCAGTTACTCAGGGACTTCCTACGAGCAGTACTTC.

This CDR3 is CASSPDRGGSGYTF. The CDR3, as DNA: TGTGCCAGCTCACCCGACAGGGGCGGCAGTGGCTACACCTTC. The chain has TRBV18 and TRBJ1-2, with 8 nucleotides matching TRBD1. Looked up from germline, CDR1 is KGHSH and CDR2 is LQKENI. The CDR3 covers 14 residues. V lost 3 bases to trimming and J lost 7 bases; unmatched junction nucleotides: 7.

This rearrangement joins TRBV19 to TRBJ1-5; unclear D gene. CDR3 length: 11 amino acids. With 8 bases removed from V and 6 bases from J, the gap between germline ends came to 8 bases. Germline V gives CDR1 LNHDA, CDR2 SQIVND (reference sequence). The DNA for the CDR3 is TGTGCCAGTGGGAGAAGTCAGCCCCAGCATTTT. It encodes CASGRSQPQHF.

V gene TRBV19 combines with J gene TRBJ1-4, with D uncertain. CDR1 LNHDA and CDR2 SQIVND come from the germline V gene (reference sequence). V lost 7 bases, J lost 4 bases, and 10 bases lay in between. The CDR3 consists of 13 residues. CDR3 in amino acids: CASKDLRNEKLFF. Here the CDR3 DNA reads TGTGCCAGTAAGGACTTACGTAATGAAAAACTGTTTTTT.

There are a few counts of this clone. V is TRBV5-1 and J is TRBJ1-1, with D maybe TRBD1 (6 bases). The germline V gene has CDR1 SGHRS and CDR2 YFSETQ. V was shortened by 3 bases and J by 0 bases, with 15 bases between the two germline ends. CDR3 size: 16 residues. CDR3 protein: CASSSLQGRMNTEAFF. The DNA of the CDR3 is TGCGCCAGCAGCTCCTTACAGGGTCGCATGAACACTGAAGCTTTCTTT.